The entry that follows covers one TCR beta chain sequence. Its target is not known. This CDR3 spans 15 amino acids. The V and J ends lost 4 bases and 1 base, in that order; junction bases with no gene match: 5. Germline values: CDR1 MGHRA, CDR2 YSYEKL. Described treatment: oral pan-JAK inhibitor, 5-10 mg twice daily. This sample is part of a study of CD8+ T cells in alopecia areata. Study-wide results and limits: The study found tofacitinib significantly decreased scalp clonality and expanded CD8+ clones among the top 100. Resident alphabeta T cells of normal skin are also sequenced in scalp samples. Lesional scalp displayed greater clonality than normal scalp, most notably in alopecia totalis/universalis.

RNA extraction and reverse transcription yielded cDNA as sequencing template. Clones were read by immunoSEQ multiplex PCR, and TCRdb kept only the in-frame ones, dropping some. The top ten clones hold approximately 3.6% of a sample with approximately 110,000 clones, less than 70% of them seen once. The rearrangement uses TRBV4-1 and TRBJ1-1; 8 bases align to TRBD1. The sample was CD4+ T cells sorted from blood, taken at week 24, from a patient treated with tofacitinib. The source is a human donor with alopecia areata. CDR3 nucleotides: TGCGCCAGCAGCCGATTCGGGACAGGGAACACTGAAGCTTTCTTT. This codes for CASSRFGTGNTEAFF.